This TCR beta chain was recorded in a study of blood T cells in healthy people across ages. Findings of the study overall: More naive CD4+ cells and higher diversity marked long-lived donors relative to aged donors.

Details on this clonotype: Its antigen remains unknown.

Sample-barcoded 5' priming and a J-beta primer mix drove a second PCR of 7 to 11 cycles. TCRdb called the 5' RACE reads again in MiXCR, with one record for every CDR3 protein. The sample yields some 760,000 distinct CDR3 sequences, roughly 25% seen once. Germline V gene lookup returns CDR1 MGHDK and CDR2 SYGVNS. This CDR3 is 13 amino acids long. The germline V and J ends were trimmed by 3 bases and 2 bases, with 8 bases remaining between them. This same sample was also taken into another study, of T cells of mothers and their children. From that report: Donors comprised three healthy Caucasian mothers plus their six children. The TCR beta CDR3 read count exceeded 9 million for each mother and was about 3 million for each child.

The source material was blood. The chain recombines TRBV25-1 with TRBJ2-7; no definite D call. This TCR derives from a boy aged 5-17 years in good health. The DNA for the CDR3 is TGTGCCAGCAGTGAGGGCAGCCCCTACGAGCAGTACTTC. Its protein is CASSEGSPYEQYF.